Following are 15 T cell receptor beta chains from one sample sequenced in a study of identical twins listed by TCRdb under 2016. Library preparation was by 5' RACE. These reads were obtained on an Illumina HiSeq 2000. Clones were called with MiXCR by TCRdb after fastp trimmed the public reads at Q25, and only in-frame beta chains were retained. CDR3 protein sequences are deduplicated, and each keeps its most common genes and DNA. Counted in this sample were roughly 690,000 distinct CDR3 sequences; over 20% of them appeared once. The ten largest clones capture roughly 4% of the sample. This same sample was also taken into another study, of T cells expressing NK-cell markers.

Material: PBMCs. The source is a woman aged 18-29 years in good health.

The chain has TRBV4-1 and TRBJ1-2; 10 positions agree with TRBD1. This CDR3 comprises 17 residues. Germline V lookup: CDR1 MGHRA, CDR2 YSYEKL. The J segment lost 4 bases and the V segment lost 4 bases, leaving 12 bases of the junction unmatched. This CDR3 reads CASSPGTGALTFYGYTF. The CDR3 coding sequence is TGCGCCAGCAGCCCGGGGACAGGGGCCTTGACTTTCTATGGCTACACCTTC.

This clonotype was seen many times. V gene TRBV7-3 combines with J gene TRBJ1-1; tentatively, D is TRBD1 (6 bases). The CDR3 extends over 15 amino acids. The V gene's germline CDR1 is SGHTA and CDR2 FQGTGA. The V end lost 0 bases, the J end lost 3 bases, and 11 bases lay between the germline ends. The CDR3 sequence: CASSLTSGGHTEAFF. The CDR3 DNA reads TGTGCCAGCAGCTTAACTAGCGGGGGCCACACTGAAGCTTTCTTT.

V and J are TRBV27 and TRBJ1-5; D possibly corresponds to TRBD1 (6 bases). V lost 5 bases and J lost 3, with 11 bases in between. Germline loops: CDR1 MNHEY, CDR2 SMNVEV (reference sequence). The CDR3 length is 14 residues. CDR3 in amino acids: CASSVRGVNQPQHF. In DNA form, the CDR3 reads TGTGCCAGCAGTGTCAGGGGTGTCAATCAGCCCCAGCATTTT.

This clonotype appeared a few times. V gene TRBV30 combines with J gene TRBJ2-3, with 13 bases aligning to TRBD2. Germline CDR1 is GTSNPN and CDR2 is SVGIG (reference sequence). The trim removed 7 bases at V and 5 bases at J, leaving 9 bases unmatched. The CDR3 extends over 15 amino acids. The CDR3 loop reads CALSTTSGGEDTQYF. CDR3 bases: TGTGCCTTATCCACCACTAGCGGGGGGGAAGATACGCAGTATTTT.

The chain links TRBV29-1 to TRBJ1-1; TRBD1 matches at 9 bases. V dropped 1 base and J dropped 10; count of bases not matched to a gene: 13. Germline CDR1 SQVTM, CDR2 ANQGSEA. This CDR3 contains 15 residues. The CDR3 region has the DNA TGCAGCGTTGAAGTAACTGGGACAGGGAGTCGTGGAGCTTTCTTT. Amino acids: CSVEVTGTGSRGAFF. Together with reference TRBV29-1 and TRBJ1-1, the CDR3 gives the full variable domain: SAVISQKPSRDICQRGTSLTIQCQVDSQVTMMFWYRQQPGQSLTLIATANQGSEATYESGFVIDKFPISRPNLTFSTLTVSNMSPEDSSIYLCSVEVTGTGSRGAFFGQGTRLTVV.

This clonotype has at least ten counts. The chain joins TRBV5-1 to TRBJ2-1, with 15 nucleotides matching TRBD2. With 4 bases clipped from V and 5 bases from J, the junction kept 4 bases outside the gene matches. Germline loops: CDR1 SGHRS, CDR2 YFSETQ. The CDR3 has 16 residues. This CDR3 is CASSLRTSGRDNEQFF. For the CDR3, the DNA is TGCGCCAGCAGCCTCCGGACTAGCGGGAGGGACAATGAGCAGTTCTTC. Looking up the rest from reference TRBV5-1 and TRBJ2-1 gives the full variable domain: KAGVTQTPRYLIKTRGQQVTLSCSPISGHRSVSWYQQTPGQGLQFLFEYFSETQRNKGNFPGRFSGRQFSNSRSEMNVSTLELGDSALYLCASSLRTSGRDNEQFFGPGTRLTVL.

This clonotype was counted ten times or more. The V gene is TRBV9, the J gene TRBJ2-7; 9 bases agree with TRBD1. Germline-derived CDR1 and CDR2 are SGDLS and YYNGEE. CDR3 length: 14 amino acids. The V gene end was trimmed by 5 bases and the J gene end by 2 bases; junction bases not matched to a gene: 5. In DNA, the CDR3 is TGTGCCAGCAGTCCCGGACAGGGGCCCTACGAGCAGTACTTC. It codes for CASSPGQGPYEQYF.

Only a few counts were recorded for this clonotype. The CDR3 DNA reads TGCAGTGCTAGAGTTAGCGGGAGTACAGATACGCAGTATTTT. Translation gives CSARVSGSTDTQYF. The V call is TRBV20-1, the J call TRBJ2-3; 9 nucleotides align to TRBD2. In germline, CDR1 is DFQATT, CDR2 SNEGSKA (reference sequence). The CDR3 is 14 residues long. J was trimmed by 3 bases and V by 1 base; bases with no gene match: 2.

This clonotype was detected once. The chain carries TRBV20-1 and TRBJ2-4; the D is unclear. The CDR3 covers 13 residues. V lost 6 bases and J 0 bases, leaving 9 bases between the germline ends. Germline V gives CDR1 DFQATT, CDR2 SNEGSKA (reference sequence). The CDR3 DNA reads TGCAGTGCGCGAAGTCTAGCCAAAAACATTCAGTACTTC. The encoded protein is CSARSLAKNIQYF.

The gene calls are TRBV7-9 and TRBJ2-5, with D perhaps matching TRBD1 or TRBD2 (6 bases each). Deletions cut 5 bases from V and 1 base from J, with 17 bases between. This CDR3 spans 16 amino acids. Germline V lookup: CDR1 SEHNR, CDR2 FQNEAQ (reference sequence). The chain's CDR3 is CASSDRGRTTQETQYF. DNA of the CDR3: TGTGCCAGCAGCGACCGGGGGCGCACCACCCAAGAGACCCAGTACTTC.

This chain joins TRBV6-1 and TRBJ2-1; the D call may be TRBD1 or TRBD2 (5 bases each). The V end was cut by 4 bases, the J end by 7 bases, with 20 bases between. The CDR3 consists of 16 residues. The germline CDR1 and CDR2 sequences are MNHNS and SASEGT. As DNA, the CDR3 is TGTGCCAGCAGTGCCTTCTCCGGGGCAAGTGGTAATGAGCAGTTCTTC. Protein sequence: CASSAFSGASGNEQFF.

This clonotype turned up a few times. The chain is built from TRBV5-1 and TRBJ2-1, with 10 bases aligning to TRBD2. Trimming at V came to 0 bases and at J to 7 bases, leaving 4 bases not matched to a gene. CDR3 size: 15 residues. Germline V gives CDR1 SGHRS, CDR2 YFSETQ. Here the CDR3 reads CASSLDASGSNEQFF. The CDR3 DNA sequence: TGCGCCAGCAGCTTGGACGCTAGCGGGAGTAATGAGCAGTTCTTC.

This clonotype has a handful of counts. This rearrangement joins TRBV27 to TRBJ2-7, with a tentative D call TRBD1 (6 bases). Trimming shortened V by 4 bases and J by 3 bases, and 13 bases separated the two germline ends. The CDR3 length is 14 residues. Germline assignment: CDR1 MNHEY and CDR2 SMNVEV (reference sequence). Here the CDR3 reads CASSSPDRDYEQYF. In DNA form, the CDR3 reads TGTGCCAGCAGTTCGCCGGACAGAGACTACGAGCAGTACTTC.

V is TRBV10-3 and J is TRBJ2-5, with no clear D. V shed 3 bases and J shed 1 base, with 15 bases lying between them. CDR3 length: 16 residues. Looked up from germline, CDR1 is ENHRY and CDR2 is SYGVKD. CDR3 in amino acids: CAISDQWWMAQETQYF. The CDR3 DNA reads TGTGCCATCAGTGACCAGTGGTGGATGGCCCAAGAGACCCAGTACTTC.

In DNA, the CDR3 is TGTGCCAGCAGCTTAGCCGCTCCTTCCTACGAGCAGTACTTC. Protein product: CASSLAAPSYEQYF. This chain connects TRBV7-9 to TRBJ2-7; D is uncertain. Per the germline V gene, CDR1 is SEHNR and CDR2 is FQNEAQ (reference sequence). The V gene lost 0 bases and the J gene lost 1 base, with 7 bases spanning the gap. This CDR3 comprises 14 residues.